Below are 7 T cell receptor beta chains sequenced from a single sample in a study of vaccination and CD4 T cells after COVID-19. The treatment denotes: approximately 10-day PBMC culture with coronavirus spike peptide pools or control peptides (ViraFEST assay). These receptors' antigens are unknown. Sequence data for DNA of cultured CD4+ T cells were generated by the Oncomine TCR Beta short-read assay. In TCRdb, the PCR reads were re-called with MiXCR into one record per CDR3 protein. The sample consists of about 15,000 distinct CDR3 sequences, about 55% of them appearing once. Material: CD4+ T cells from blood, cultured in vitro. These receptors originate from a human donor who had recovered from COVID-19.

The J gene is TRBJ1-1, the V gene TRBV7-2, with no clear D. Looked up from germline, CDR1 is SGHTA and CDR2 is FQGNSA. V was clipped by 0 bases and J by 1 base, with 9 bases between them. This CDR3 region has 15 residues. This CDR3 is CASSLATAANTEAFF. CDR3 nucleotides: TGTGCCAGCAGCTTAGCGACGGCCGCGAACACTGAAGCTTTCTTT.

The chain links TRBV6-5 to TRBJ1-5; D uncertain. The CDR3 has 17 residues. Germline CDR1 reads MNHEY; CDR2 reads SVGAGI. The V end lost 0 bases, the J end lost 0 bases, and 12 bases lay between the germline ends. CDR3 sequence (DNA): TGTGCCAGCAGTTACTCCCCTGGCGGTTATAGCAATCAGCCCCAGCATTTT. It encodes CASSYSPGGYSNQPQHF.

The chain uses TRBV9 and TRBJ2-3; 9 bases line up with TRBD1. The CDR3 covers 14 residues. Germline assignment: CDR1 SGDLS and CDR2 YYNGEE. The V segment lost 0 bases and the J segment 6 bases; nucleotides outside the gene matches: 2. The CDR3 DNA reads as TGTGCCAGCAGCGTAGGAGGGACAGGGGATACGCAGTATTTT. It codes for CASSVGGTGDTQYF.

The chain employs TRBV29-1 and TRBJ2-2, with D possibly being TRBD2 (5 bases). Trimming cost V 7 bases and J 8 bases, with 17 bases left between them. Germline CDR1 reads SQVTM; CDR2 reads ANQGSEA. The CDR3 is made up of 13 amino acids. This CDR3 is CSGHRGYSGELFF. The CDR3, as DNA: TGCAGCGGCCACCGCGGGTATTCGGGGGAGCTGTTTTTT.

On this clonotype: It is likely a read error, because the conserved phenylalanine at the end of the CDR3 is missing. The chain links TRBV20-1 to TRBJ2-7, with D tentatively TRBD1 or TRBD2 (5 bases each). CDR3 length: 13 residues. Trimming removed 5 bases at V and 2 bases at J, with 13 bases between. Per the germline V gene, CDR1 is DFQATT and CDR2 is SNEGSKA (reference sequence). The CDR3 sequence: CSAAHEGTYEQYL. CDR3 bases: TGCAGTGCTGCTCACGAGGGGACCTACGAGCAGTACCTC.

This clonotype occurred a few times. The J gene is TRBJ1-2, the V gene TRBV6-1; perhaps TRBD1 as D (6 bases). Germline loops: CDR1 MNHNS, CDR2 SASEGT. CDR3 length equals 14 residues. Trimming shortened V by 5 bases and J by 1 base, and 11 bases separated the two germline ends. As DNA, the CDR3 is TGTGCCAGCAGTCGGGACATTTTTAACTATGGCTACACCTTC. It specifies CASSRDIFNYGYTF.

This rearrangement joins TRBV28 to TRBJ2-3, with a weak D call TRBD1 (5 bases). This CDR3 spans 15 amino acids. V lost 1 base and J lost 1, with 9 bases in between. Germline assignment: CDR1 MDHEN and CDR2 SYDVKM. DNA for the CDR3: TGTGCCAGCAGTTTATATGGGGCTGGCACAGATACGCAGTATTTT. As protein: CASSLYGAGTDTQYF.